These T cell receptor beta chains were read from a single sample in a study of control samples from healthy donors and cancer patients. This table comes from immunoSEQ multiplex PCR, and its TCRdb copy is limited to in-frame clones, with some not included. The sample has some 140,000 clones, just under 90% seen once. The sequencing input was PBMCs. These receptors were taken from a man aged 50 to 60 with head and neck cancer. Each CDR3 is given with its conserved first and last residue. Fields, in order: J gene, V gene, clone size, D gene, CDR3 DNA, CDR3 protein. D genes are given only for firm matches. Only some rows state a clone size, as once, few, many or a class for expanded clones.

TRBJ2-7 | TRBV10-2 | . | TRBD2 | TGCGCCAGCAGTGATATCCCCGGGACTAGAACCTACGAGCAGTACTTC | CASSDIPGTRTYEQYF
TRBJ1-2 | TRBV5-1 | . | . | TGCGCCAGCAGCTCCTTGACCAATTCGTATGGCTACACCTTC | CASSSLTNSYGYTF
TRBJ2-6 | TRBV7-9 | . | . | TGTGCCAGCAGCGCGACAGTTCCTGGGGCCAACGTCCTGACTTTC | CASSATVPGANVLTF
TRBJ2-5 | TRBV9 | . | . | TGTGCCAGCAGCTCTAACCCCGTCCATGGGGAGACCCAGTACTTC | CASSSNPVHGETQYF
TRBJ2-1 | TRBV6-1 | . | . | TGTGCCAGCAGTGAAGATAGCACACGGCAGTTCTTC | CASSEDSTRQFF
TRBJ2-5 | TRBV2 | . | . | TGTGCCAGCAGATCAGCCTGGGACAAGCAAGAGACCCAGTACTTC | CASRSAWDKQETQYF
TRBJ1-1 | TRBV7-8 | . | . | TGTGCCAGCAGCTCCTTGGGCACTGAAGCTTTCTTT | CASSSLGTEAFF
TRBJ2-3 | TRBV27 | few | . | TGTGCCAGCAGGCAAACAGGCAGCACAGATACGCAGTATTTT | CASRQTGSTDTQYF
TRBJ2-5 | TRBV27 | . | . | TGTGCCAGCAGTTTAATGGGCGGAGAGACCCAGTACTTC | CASSLMGGETQYF
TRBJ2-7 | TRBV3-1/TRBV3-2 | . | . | TGTGCCAGCAGCCAGGGGTTCGGGGTCCCATACGAGCAGTACTTC | CASSQGFGVPYEQYF
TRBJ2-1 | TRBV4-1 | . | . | TGCGCCAGCAGTCTACCCCGGGGGAGCTCCTACAATGAGCAGTTCTTC | CASSLPRGSSYNEQFF
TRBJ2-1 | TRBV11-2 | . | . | TGTGCCAGCAGCCTCTTCGACGGGGTCTACAATGAGCAGTTCTTC | CASSLFDGVYNEQFF
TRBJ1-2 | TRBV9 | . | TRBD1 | TGTGCCAGCAGCGTAGGGGACAGGGTCGGTGGCTACACCTTC | CASSVGDRVGGYTF
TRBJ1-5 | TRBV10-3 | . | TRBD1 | TGTGCCATCAGTGAGGGGACAGTAAGCAATCAGCCCCAGCATTTT | CAISEGTVSNQPQHF
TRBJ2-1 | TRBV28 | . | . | TGTGCCAGCGACGATGGGGATGAGCAGTTCTTC | CASDDGDEQFF
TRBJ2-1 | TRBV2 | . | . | TGTGCCAGCAGTGAATGGGGGGCAGAGCAGTTCTTC | CASSEWGAEQFF
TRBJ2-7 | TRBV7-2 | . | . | TGTGCCAGCAGCGGATATGCCTCGGGCGAGCAGTACTTC | CASSGYASGEQYF
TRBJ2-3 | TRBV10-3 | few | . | TGTGCCATCAGTGGAGGGAGCACAGATACGCAGTATTTT | CAISGGSTDTQYF
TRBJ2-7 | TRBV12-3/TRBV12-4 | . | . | TGTGCCAGCAGCCCCGGACCCTACGAGCAGTACTTC | CASSPGPYEQYF